This TCR beta chain was observed in a study of T cells expressing NK-cell markers. Following a re-call of the 5' RACE reads, TCRdb has one entry per CDR3 protein and lacks DNA. The sample data list 550,000 to 600,000 distinct CDR3 sequences. In germline, CDR1 is MNHEY, CDR2 SVGAGI. CDR3 size: 15 residues. The source material was blood T cells: a sorted CD56 or NKG2C T cell subset, CD4+ or CD8+ T cells, or bulk PBMC T cells (not recorded which). The V call is TRBV6-5, the J call TRBJ2-2. The TCR originated in a man between 18 and 29 years old in good health. CDR3 sequence: CASSYSSKFTGELFF.